Listed below are T cell receptor beta chains from one sample, sequenced in a study of shared clonotypes between healthy human individuals. TCRdb's table, derived via immunoSEQ multiplex PCR, lists solely in-frame clones and lacks some. The sample lists roughly 1,500,000 clones, around 98% occurring once. Specimen: naive CD4+ T cells sorted from blood. These receptors originate from a man younger than 45 in good health. The CDR3 runs from the conserved cysteine through the conserved F or W. D genes are given only for firm matches. Part of the rows lack a size; the others show once, few, many or a class for expanded clones.

>TRBV10-1|TRBJ1-5|NA|NA
CASSESRGVGQPQHF
TGCGCCAGCAGTGAGTCGAGAGGGGTCGGTCAGCCCCAGCATTTT
>TRBV7-3|TRBJ2-1|NA|TRBD2
CASNPGVAGDTEQFF
TGTGCCAGCAATCCTGGGGTAGCGGGAGACACTGAGCAGTTCTTC
>TRBV27|TRBJ2-7|few|NA
CASSLRQRRDEQYF
TGTGCCAGCAGCCTTCGACAGCGCCGCGACGAGCAGTACTTC
>TRBV5-1|TRBJ2-5|NA|NA
CASSSGTTQETQYF
TGCGCCAGCAGCTCGGGGACAACCCAAGAGACCCAGTACTTC
>TRBV29-1|TRBJ1-2|NA|NA
CSVVDTIYGYTF
TGCAGCGTTGTCGACACAATCTATGGCTACACCTTC
>TRBV19|TRBJ2-7|NA|NA
CASSMTNRGGEQYF
TGTGCCAGTAGTATGACGAACAGAGGTGGCGAGCAGTACTTC
>TRBV9|TRBJ1-3|NA|NA
CASSVEAGGRVGNTIYF
TGTGCCAGCAGCGTAGAAGCGGGGGGGCGAGTTGGAAACACCATATATTTT
>TRBV9|TRBJ2-1|once|TRBD1
CASSVGGTVINEQFF
TGTGCCAGCAGCGTAGGTGGGACAGTCATCAATGAGCAGTTCTTC
>TRBV5-3|TRBJ2-7|NA|TRBD1
CARSPRDRRLEPYF
TGTGCCAGAAGCCCCCGGGACAGGAGGTTAGAGCCGTACTTC
>TRBV18|TRBJ2-7|NA|NA
CASSPTDLSSYEQYF
TGTGCCAGCTCACCGACAGACTTGTCCTCCTACGAGCAGTACTTC